This is a list of T cell receptor beta chains from one sample in a study of T cell clonotyping in hematopoietic cell transplantation. Clones were read by immunoSEQ multiplex PCR, and TCRdb kept only the in-frame ones, dropping some. Of roughly 20,000 clones in the sample, 85% to 90% were seen once. Sequencing was performed on peripheral blood mononuclear cells, taken before stem cell transplant. All receptors derive from a man between 18 and 29 years old with biphenotypic leukemia. Some clones in this sample may be carry-over from other donors' samples. Both conserved end residues are part of each CDR3. D genes are given only for firm matches. Size tells how often a clone was seen (once, few, many) or the class of an expanded clone, and some rows leave it out.

CASRYGQGNGGYTF,TGTGCCAGCAGATATGGACAAGGGAACGGTGGCTACACCTTC,TRBV7-3,-,-,TRBJ1-2
CASSDRDHGEKLFF,TGTGCCAGCAGCGATAGGGATCACGGGGAAAAACTGTTTTTT,TRBV9,-,-,TRBJ1-4
CASSLPSYEQYF,TGTGCCAGCAGCCTCCCATCCTACGAGCAGTACTTC,TRBV7-2,-,-,TRBJ2-7
CASSLGENTEAFF,TGTGCCAGCAGCTTAGGTGAGAACACTGAAGCTTTCTTT,TRBV7-9,-,-,TRBJ1-1
CASSNGGGYGYTF,TGTGCCAGTAGTAACGGAGGTGGCTATGGCTACACCTTC,TRBV19,-,-,TRBJ1-2
CASSEPRGLWETQYF,TGTGCCAGCAGTGAACCCCGGGGGTTATGGGAGACCCAGTACTTC,TRBV6-1,-,-,TRBJ2-5
CASSLGTATEAFF,TGTGCCAGCAGCTTGGGCACCGCAACTGAAGCTTTCTTT,TRBV7-3,-,-,TRBJ1-1
CASSLSTGTGGDSYGYTF,TGTGCCAGCAGTTTATCCACCGGGACAGGGGGCGATTCCTATGGCTACACCTTC,TRBV27,TRBD1,-,TRBJ1-2
CASSRWMQSEANEQFF,TGTGCCAGCAGCCGGTGGATGCAATCAGAGGCCAATGAGCAGTTCTTC,TRBV14,-,-,TRBJ2-1
CASSSQTTSRYNEQFF,TGTGCCAGTAGTTCCCAGACTACTAGCCGGTACAATGAGCAGTTCTTC,TRBV19,-,-,TRBJ2-1
CASSLGGLTENTEAFF,TGTGCCAGCAGCTTGGGGGGACTGACAGAGAACACTGAAGCTTTCTTT,TRBV5-6,-,-,TRBJ1-1
CASSYSWAGNYGYTF,TGTGCCAGCAGCTATTCATGGGCAGGCAACTATGGCTACACCTTC,TRBV7-8,-,-,TRBJ1-2
CASTGQGASDTQYF,TGTGCCAGCACCGGACAGGGGGCATCGGATACGCAGTATTTT,TRBV27,TRBD1,-,TRBJ2-3
CAISEGYVGPANEKLFF,-,TRBV10-3,-,-,TRBJ1-4
CASSPRQEGPNYGYTF,TGCGCCAGCAGTCCCCGACAGGAGGGGCCTAACTATGGCTACACCTTC,TRBV23-1,-,-,TRBJ1-2
CASSLQAGAQETQYF,TGTGCCAGCAGCTTACAGGCAGGGGCTCAAGAGACCCAGTACTTC,TRBV7-3,-,-,TRBJ2-5
CASSSNGQSNYGYTF,TGCGCCAGCAGCTCAAATGGACAGTCAAACTATGGCTACACCTTC,TRBV5-1,-,-,TRBJ1-2
CASSFPRELDEQFF,TGTGCCAGCAGTTTCCCGCGGGAGTTAGATGAGCAGTTCTTC,TRBV6-6,TRBD2,-,TRBJ2-1
CATGELGAGSPLHF,TGTGCCACTGGAGAACTGGGAGCGGGCTCACCCCTCCACTTT,TRBV19,-,-,TRBJ1-6
CASSLALGVMDGYTF,TGTGCCAGCAGCTTAGCGTTGGGGGTAATGGATGGCTACACCTTC,TRBV7-9,-,-,TRBJ1-2
CASSRDRGLGYTF,TGTGCCAGCAGCCGGGACAGGGGGCTTGGCTACACCTTC,TRBV14,TRBD1,-,TRBJ1-2
CASSTGGAGSEAFF,TGTGCCAGCAGCACGGGGGGGGCCGGGTCTGAAGCTTTCTTT,TRBV9,-,few,TRBJ1-1
CASSPWRDSYEQYF,TGTGCCAGCAGTCCCTGGCGGGACTCCTACGAGCAGTACTTC,TRBV25-1,-,once,TRBJ2-7
CASSQGQGRETQYF,TGCGCCAGCAGCCAAGGCCAGGGAAGGGAGACCCAGTACTTC,TRBV4-3,-,-,TRBJ2-5
CASSSTGTGLYEQYF,TGTGCCAGCAGTTCCACCGGGACAGGGCTCTACGAGCAGTACTTC,TRBV28,TRBD1,-,TRBJ2-7
CASNHVPMGKNIQYF,TGTGCCAGCAATCACGTCCCCATGGGCAAAAACATTCAGTACTTC,TRBV6-1,-,-,TRBJ2-4
CASSRQGPGNTIYF,TGTGCCAGCAGTCGACAAGGCCCCGGAAACACCATATATTTT,TRBV27,-,-,TRBJ1-3
CASSDRGQPEAFF,TGTGCCAGCAGTGACCGGGGACAGCCAGAAGCTTTCTTT,TRBV25-1,TRBD1,-,TRBJ1-1
CSVETGRETVYGYTF,TGCAGCGTTGAGACAGGGAGGGAAACCGTCTATGGCTACACCTTC,TRBV29-1,TRBD1,-,TRBJ1-2
CASSLEGVELFF,TGTGCCAGCAGTTTAGAAGGGGTGGAGCTGTTTTTT,TRBV27,-,few,TRBJ2-2
CASSWGLAKRNGELFF,TGTGCCAGCAGCTGGGGACTAGCGAAAAGGAACGGGGAGCTGTTTTTT,TRBV5-8,TRBD2,-,TRBJ2-2
CASSLGGAVGDTQYF,TGTGCCAGCAGCTTGGGAGGGGCAGTAGGAGATACGCAGTATTTT,TRBV5-4,-,few,TRBJ2-3
CASSFAGELFF,TGCGCCAGCAGCTTTGCCGGGGAGCTGTTTTTT,TRBV5-1,-,-,TRBJ2-2
CSAGVNEQFF,TGCAGCGCTGGGGTCAATGAGCAGTTCTTC,TRBV29-1,-,once,TRBJ2-1
CASSLWGGLSPSYEQYF,TGTGCCAGCAGCTTATGGGGCGGACTAAGTCCCTCCTACGAGCAGTACTTC,TRBV7-2,-,once,TRBJ2-7
CASTTGQGGYTF,TGTGCCAGTACTACGGGGCAGGGTGGCTACACCTTC,TRBV19,-,-,TRBJ1-2
CASSLAGTRTEAFF,TGTGCCAGCAGCTTAGCCGGGACACGGACTGAAGCTTTCTTT,TRBV7-3,-,-,TRBJ1-1
CASSSTNTQYF,TGCGCCAGCAGCTCCACTAATACGCAGTATTTT,TRBV5-1,-,-,TRBJ2-3
CSVGYGTGSTDTQYF,TGCAGCGTGGGATACGGGACAGGAAGCACAGATACGCAGTATTTT,TRBV29-1,TRBD1,once,TRBJ2-3
CASSLGDYGYTF,TGCGCCAGCAGCTTGGGCGATTATGGCTACACCTTC,TRBV5-1,-,-,TRBJ1-2
CASSFRQGGNTEAFF,TGTGCCAGCAGTTTCCGACAGGGGGGGAACACTGAAGCTTTCTTT,TRBV6-6,TRBD1,once,TRBJ1-1
CASSQDRTVDYGYTF,TGTGCCAGCAGCCAAGACCGCACGGTGGACTATGGCTACACCTTC,TRBV14,-,-,TRBJ1-2
CATSGQMNTGELFF,TGTGCCACCTCGGGACAGATGAACACCGGGGAGCTGTTTTTT,TRBV10-3,TRBD1,once,TRBJ2-2
CASRPLGTANSNQPQHF,TGTGCCAGCAGGCCTTTAGGGACGGCAAATAGCAATCAGCCCCAGCATTTT,TRBV27,-,-,TRBJ1-5
CASDGGQGRGAFF,TGTGCCAGCGATGGGGGACAGGGGAGAGGAGCTTTCTTT,TRBV6-1,TRBD1,-,TRBJ1-1
CASSYTGTGRTEQFF,TGTGCCAGCAGTTATACCGGGACAGGGAGGACTGAGCAGTTCTTC,TRBV6-5,TRBD1,-,TRBJ2-1
CASSQRQTTYEQYF,TGTGCCAGCAGTCAGAGACAGACGACCTACGAGCAGTACTTC,TRBV6-5,-,-,TRBJ2-7
CASSLPGVYEQYF,TGTGCCAGCAGTTTACCAGGCGTCTACGAGCAGTACTTC,TRBV27,-,-,TRBJ2-7
CAISELNQGLGETQYF,TGTGCCATCAGTGAGTTAAACCAGGGGCTGGGAGAGACCCAGTACTTC,TRBV10-3,-,once,TRBJ2-5